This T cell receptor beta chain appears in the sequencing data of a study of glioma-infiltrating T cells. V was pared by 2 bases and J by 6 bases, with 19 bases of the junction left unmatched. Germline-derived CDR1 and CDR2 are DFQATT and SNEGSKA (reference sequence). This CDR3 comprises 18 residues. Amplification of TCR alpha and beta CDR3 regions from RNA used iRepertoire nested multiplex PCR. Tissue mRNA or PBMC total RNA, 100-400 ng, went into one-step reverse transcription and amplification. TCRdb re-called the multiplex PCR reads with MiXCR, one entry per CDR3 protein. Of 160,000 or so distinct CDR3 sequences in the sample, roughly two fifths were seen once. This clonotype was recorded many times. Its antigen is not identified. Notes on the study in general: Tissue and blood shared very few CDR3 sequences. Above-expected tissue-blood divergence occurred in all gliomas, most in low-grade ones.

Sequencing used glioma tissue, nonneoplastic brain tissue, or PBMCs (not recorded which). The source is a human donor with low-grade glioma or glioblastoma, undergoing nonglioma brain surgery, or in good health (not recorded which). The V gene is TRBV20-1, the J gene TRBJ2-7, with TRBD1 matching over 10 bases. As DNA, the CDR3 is TGCAGTGCTAGACCCAGATCATGGCTAGGGACAGGGGTAGGCGAGCAGTACTTC. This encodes CSARPRSWLGTGVGEQYF.